This T cell receptor beta chain appears in the sequencing data of a study of T cell repertoires in cytomegalovirus infection. Whole-study context: Public TCR beta signatures were indicative of both CMV infection and a matching HLA type. General study findings and limits: The cumulative frequency of public TCR beta families distinguished individuals who carried CMV together with the relevant HLA. Clonotypes of TCR beta that were HLA-C-restricted and CMV-specific dominated the ex vivo response.

One entry per CDR3 protein results from TCRdb running MiXCR on the reads. The sample contains hundreds of thousands of distinct CDR3 sequences, around a third of which appear only once. CDR1 and CDR2 (germline): SGHRS, YFSETQ. The length of the CDR3 is 13 residues. V lost 7 bases and J lost 3; bases outside the gene matches: 7. Concerning this clonotype itself: Its antigen is not identified.

This TCR came from a human donor in good health (CMV status not recorded). Some clones in this sample may be carry-over from other donors' samples. The chain joins TRBV5-1 to TRBJ2-7, with 7 bases matching TRBD1. The source was cultured PBMCs, collected from culture after CMV antigen stimulation. Here the CDR3 reads CASARRQGYEQYF. The CDR3 DNA reads TGCGCCAGCGCTCGGAGACAGGGCTACGAGCAGTACTTC. Drawing the rest from reference TRBV5-1 and TRBJ2-7, the complete variable domain is KAGVTQTPRYLIKTRGQQVTLSCSPISGHRSVSWYQQTPGQGLQFLFEYFSETQRNKGNFPGRFSGRQFSNSRSEMNVSTLELGDSALYLCASARRQGYEQYFGPGTRLTVT.